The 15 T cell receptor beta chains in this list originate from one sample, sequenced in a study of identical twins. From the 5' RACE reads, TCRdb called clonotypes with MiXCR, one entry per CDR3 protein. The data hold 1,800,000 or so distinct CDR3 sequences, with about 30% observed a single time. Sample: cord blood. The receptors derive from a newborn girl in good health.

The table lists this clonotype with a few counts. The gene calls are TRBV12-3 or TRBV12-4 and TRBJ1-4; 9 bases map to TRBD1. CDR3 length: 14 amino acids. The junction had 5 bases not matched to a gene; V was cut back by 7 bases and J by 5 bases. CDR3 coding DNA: TGTGCCAGCAACCCGGGACAGGGAAATGAAAAACTGTTTTTT. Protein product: CASNPGQGNEKLFF.

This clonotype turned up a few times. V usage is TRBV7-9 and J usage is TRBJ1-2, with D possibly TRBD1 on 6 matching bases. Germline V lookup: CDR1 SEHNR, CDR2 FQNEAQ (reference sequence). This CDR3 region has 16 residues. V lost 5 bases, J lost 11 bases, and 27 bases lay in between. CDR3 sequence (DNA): TGTGCCAGCAGCCCCCGGGGGGGCCAGCCCTTCAAAGGGTACACCTTC. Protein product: CASSPRGGQPFKGYTF.

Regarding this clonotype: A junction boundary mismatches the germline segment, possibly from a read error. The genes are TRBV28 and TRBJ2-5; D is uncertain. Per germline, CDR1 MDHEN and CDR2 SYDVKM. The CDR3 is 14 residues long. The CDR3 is CANSFAPLEETQYF. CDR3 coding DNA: TGTGCCAACAGTTTTGCCCCCCTTGAAGAGACCCAGTACTTC.

The CDR3 protein is CASSLGRAQSYEQYF. The CDR3 region has the DNA TGTGCCAGCAGCCTCGGCCGAGCCCAATCCTACGAGCAGTACTTC. The chain has TRBV7-2 and TRBJ2-7; D is unclear. Germline CDR1 and CDR2: SGHTA and FQGNSA. V was clipped by 5 bases and J by 1 base, with 15 bases between them. The CDR3 length is 15 residues.

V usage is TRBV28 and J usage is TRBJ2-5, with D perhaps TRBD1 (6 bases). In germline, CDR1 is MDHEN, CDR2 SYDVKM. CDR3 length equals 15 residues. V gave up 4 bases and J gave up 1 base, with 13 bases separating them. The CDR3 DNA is TGTGCCAGCAGTTCTTTCAGGGGCTTCCAAGAGACCCAGTACTTC. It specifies CASSSFRGFQETQYF.

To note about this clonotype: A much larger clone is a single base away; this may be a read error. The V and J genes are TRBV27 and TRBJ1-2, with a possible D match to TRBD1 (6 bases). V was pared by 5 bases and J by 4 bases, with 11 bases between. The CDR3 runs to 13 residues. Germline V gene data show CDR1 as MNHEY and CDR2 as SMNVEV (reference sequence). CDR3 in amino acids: CASSIGQTYGYTF. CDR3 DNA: TGTGCCAGCAGTATAGGACAGACCTATGGCTACACCTTC.

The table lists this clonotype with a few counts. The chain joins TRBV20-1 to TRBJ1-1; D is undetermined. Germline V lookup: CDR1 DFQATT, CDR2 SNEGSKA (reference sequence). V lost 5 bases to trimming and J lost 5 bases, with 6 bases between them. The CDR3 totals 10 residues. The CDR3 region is CSADDTEAFF. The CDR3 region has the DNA TGCAGTGCTGATGATACTGAAGCTTTCTTT.

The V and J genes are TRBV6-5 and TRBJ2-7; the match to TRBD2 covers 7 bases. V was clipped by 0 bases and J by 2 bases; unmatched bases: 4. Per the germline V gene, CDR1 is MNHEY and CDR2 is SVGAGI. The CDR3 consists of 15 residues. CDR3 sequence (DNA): TGTGCCAGCAGTTACTCGGGCGGGGGAACCTACGAGCAGTACTTC. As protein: CASSYSGGGTYEQYF.

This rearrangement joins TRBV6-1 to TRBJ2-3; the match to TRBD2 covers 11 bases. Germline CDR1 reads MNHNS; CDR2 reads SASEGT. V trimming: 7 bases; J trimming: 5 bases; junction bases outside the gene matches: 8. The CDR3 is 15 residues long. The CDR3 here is CASIPLAGVVDTQYF. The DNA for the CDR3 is TGTGCCAGCATCCCACTAGCGGGAGTAGTAGATACGCAGTATTTT.

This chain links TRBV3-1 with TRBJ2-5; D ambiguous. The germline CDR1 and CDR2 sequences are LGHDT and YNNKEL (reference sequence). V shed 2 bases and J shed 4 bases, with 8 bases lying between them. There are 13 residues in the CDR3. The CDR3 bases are TGTGCCAGCAGCCAACCTACCCCAGAGACCCAGTACTTC. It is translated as CASSQPTPETQYF.

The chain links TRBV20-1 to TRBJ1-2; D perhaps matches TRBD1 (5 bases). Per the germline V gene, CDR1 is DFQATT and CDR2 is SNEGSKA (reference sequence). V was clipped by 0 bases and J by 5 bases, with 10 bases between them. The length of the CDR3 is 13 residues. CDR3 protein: CSARDIGAYGYTF. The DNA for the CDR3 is TGCAGTGCTAGAGATATTGGGGCTTATGGCTACACCTTC.

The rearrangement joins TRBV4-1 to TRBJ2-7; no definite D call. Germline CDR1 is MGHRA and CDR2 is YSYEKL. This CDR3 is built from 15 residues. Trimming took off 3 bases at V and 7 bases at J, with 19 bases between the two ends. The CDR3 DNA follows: TGCGCCAGCAGCCAGGTGTTACTTTCCCTCAATGAGCAGTACTTC. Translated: CASSQVLLSLNEQYF.

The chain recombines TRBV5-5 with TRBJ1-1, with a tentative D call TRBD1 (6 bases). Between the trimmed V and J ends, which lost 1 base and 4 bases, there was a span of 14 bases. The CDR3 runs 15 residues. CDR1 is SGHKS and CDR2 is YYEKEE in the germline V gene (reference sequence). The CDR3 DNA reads TGTGCCAGCAGCTTGTTGTCAGGGGTGGGCACTGAAGCTTTCTTT. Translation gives CASSLLSGVGTEAFF.

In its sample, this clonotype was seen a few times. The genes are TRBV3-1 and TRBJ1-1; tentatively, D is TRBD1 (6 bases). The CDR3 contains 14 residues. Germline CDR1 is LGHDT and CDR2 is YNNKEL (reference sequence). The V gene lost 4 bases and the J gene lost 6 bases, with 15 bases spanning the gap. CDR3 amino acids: CASSPGSGAAEAFF. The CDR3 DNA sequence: TGTGCCAGCAGCCCCGGTTCAGGGGCAGCTGAAGCTTTCTTT.

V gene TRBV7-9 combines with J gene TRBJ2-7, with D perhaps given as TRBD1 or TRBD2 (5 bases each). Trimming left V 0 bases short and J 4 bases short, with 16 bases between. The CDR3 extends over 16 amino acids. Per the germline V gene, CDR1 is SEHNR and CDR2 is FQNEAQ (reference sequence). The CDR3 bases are TGTGCCAGCAGCTTAGCAGCGTGGCAGGGACCTTACGAGCAGTACTTC. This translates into CASSLAAWQGPYEQYF.